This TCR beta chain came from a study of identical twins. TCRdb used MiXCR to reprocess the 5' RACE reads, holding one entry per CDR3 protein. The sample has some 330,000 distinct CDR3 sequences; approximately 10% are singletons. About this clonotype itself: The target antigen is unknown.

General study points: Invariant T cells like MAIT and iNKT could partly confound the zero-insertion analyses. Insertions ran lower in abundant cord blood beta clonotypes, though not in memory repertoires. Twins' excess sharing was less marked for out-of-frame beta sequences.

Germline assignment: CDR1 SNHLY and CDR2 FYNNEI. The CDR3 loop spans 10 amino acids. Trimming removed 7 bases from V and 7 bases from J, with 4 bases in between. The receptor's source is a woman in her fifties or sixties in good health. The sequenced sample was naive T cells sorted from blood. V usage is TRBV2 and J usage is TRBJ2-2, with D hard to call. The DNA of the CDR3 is TGTGCCAGCATGGACGGGGAGCTGTTTTTT. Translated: CASMDGELFF. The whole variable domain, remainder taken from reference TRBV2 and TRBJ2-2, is EPEVTQTPSHQVTQMGQEVILRCVPISNHLYFYWYRQILGQKVEFLVSFYNNEISEKSEIFDDQFSVERPDGSNFTLKIRSTKLEDSAMYFCASMDGELFFGEGSRLTVL.